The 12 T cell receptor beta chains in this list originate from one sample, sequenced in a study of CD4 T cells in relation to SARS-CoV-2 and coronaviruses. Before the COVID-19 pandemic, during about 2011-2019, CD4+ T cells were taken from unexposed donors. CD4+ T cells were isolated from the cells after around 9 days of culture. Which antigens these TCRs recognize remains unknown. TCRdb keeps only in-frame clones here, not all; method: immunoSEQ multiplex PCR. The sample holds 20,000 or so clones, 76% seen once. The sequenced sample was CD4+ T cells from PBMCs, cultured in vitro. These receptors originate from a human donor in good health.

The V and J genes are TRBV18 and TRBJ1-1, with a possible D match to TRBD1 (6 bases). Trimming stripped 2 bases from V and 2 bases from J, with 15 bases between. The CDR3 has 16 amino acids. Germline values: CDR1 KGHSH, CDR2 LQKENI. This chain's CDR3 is CASSPGTPQLNTEAFF. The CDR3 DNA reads TGTGCCAGCTCACCAGGGACACCACAACTAAACACTGAAGCTTTCTTT. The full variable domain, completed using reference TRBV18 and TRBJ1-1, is NAGVMQNPRHLVRRRGQEARLRCSPMKGHSHVYWYRQLPEEGLKFMVYLQKENIIDESGMPKERFSAEFPKEGPSILRIQQVVRGDSAAYFCASSPGTPQLNTEAFFGQGTRLTVV.

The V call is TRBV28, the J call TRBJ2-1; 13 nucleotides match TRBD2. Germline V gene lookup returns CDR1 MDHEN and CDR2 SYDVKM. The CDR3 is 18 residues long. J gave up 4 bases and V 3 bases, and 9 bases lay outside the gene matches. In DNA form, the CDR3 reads TGTGCCAGCAGTTTGGGGACTAGCGGGGTAAAAGTATACAATGAGCAGTTCTTC. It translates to CASSLGTSGVKVYNEQFF.

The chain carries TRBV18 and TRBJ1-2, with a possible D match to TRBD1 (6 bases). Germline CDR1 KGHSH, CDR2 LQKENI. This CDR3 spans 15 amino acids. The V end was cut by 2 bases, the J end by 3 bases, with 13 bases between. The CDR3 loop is CASSPVLPGDYGYTF. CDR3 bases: TGTGCCAGCTCACCAGTCTTACCAGGGGACTATGGCTACACCTTC.

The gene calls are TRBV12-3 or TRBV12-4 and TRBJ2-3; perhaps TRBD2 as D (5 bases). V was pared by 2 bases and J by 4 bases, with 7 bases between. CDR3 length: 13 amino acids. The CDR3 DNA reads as TGTGCCAGCAGTTTATACGGGGCAGATACGCAGTATTTT. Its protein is CASSLYGADTQYF.

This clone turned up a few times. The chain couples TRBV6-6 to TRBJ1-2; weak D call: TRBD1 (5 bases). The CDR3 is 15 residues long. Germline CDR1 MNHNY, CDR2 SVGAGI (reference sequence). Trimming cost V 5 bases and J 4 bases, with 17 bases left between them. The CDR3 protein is CASSTNQGVSYGYTF. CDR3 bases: TGTGCCAGCAGTACAAACCAAGGGGTTAGCTATGGCTACACCTTC.

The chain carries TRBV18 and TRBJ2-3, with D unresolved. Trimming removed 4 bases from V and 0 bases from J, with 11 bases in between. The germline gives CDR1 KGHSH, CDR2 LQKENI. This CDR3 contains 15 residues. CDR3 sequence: CASSRDTPSTDTQYF. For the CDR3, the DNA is TGTGCCAGCTCACGCGACACCCCTAGCACAGATACGCAGTATTTT. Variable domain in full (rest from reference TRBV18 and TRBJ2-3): NAGVMQNPRHLVRRRGQEARLRCSPMKGHSHVYWYRQLPEEGLKFMVYLQKENIIDESGMPKERFSAEFPKEGPSILRIQQVVRGDSAAYFCASSRDTPSTDTQYFGPGTRLTVL.

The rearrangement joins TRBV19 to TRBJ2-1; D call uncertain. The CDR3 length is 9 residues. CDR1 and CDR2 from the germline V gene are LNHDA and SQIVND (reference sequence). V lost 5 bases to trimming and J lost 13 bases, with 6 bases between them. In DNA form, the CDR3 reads TGTGCCAGTAGTCCCTCCCAGTTCTTC. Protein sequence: CASSPSQFF.

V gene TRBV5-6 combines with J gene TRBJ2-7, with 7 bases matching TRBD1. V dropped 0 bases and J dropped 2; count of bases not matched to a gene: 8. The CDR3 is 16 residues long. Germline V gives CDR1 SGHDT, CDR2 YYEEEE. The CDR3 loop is CASSLVWGQPTYEQYF. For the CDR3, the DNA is TGTGCCAGCAGCTTGGTTTGGGGACAGCCCACCTACGAGCAGTACTTC.

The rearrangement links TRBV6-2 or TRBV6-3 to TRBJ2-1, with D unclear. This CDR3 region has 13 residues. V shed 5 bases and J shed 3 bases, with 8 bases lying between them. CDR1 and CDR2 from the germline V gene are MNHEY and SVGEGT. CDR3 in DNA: TGTGCCAGCAGTAACAGCAACTACAATGAGCAGTTCTTC. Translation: CASSNSNYNEQFF.

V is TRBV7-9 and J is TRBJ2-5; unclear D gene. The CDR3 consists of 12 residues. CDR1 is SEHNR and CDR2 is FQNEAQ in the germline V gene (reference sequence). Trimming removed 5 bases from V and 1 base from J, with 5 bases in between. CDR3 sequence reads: CASSTIQETQYF. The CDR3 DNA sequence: TGTGCCAGCAGCACCATCCAAGAGACCCAGTACTTC.

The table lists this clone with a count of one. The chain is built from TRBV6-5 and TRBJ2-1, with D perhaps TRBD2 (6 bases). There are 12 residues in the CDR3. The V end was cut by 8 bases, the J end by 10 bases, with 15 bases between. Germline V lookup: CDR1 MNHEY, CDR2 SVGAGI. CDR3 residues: CASLSTGGEQFF. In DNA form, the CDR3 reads TGTGCCAGCCTGTCAACTGGGGGGGAGCAGTTCTTC.

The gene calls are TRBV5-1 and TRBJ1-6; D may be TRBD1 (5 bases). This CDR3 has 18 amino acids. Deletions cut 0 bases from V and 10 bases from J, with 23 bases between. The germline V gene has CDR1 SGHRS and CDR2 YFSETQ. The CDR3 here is CASSLGRATGVTNSPLHF. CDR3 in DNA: TGCGCCAGCAGCTTGGGAAGGGCAACGGGGGTGACCAACTCACCCCTCCACTTT.